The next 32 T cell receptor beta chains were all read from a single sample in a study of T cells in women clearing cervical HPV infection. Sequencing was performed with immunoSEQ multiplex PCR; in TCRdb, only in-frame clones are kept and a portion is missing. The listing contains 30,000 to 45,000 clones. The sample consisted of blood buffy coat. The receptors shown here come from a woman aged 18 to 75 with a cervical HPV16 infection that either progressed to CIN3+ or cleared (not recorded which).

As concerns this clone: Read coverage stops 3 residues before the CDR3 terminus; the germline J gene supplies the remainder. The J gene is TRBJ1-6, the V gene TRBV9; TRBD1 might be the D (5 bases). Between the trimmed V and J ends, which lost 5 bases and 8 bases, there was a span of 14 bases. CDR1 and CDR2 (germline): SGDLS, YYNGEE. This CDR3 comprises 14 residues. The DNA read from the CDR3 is TGTGCCAGCAGTCTGGGGGGATCGGATTCACCC. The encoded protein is CASSLGGSDSP. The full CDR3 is CASSLGGSDSPLHF.

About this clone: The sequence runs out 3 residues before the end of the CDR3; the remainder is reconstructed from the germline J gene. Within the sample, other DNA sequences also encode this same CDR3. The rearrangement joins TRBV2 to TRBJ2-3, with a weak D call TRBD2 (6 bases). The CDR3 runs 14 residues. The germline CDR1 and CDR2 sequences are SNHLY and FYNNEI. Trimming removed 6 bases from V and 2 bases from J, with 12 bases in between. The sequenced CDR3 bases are TGTGCCAGCAGGGGGGGAGCACTCACAGATACG. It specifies CASRGGALTDT. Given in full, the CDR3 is CASRGGALTDTQYF.

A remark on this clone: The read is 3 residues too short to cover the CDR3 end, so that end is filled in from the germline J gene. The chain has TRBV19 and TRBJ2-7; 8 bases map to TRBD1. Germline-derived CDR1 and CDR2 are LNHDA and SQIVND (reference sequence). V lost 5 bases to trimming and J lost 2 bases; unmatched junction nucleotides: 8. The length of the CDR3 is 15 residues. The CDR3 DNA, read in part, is TGTGCCAGTAGTTATAGACAGGGGTCGACCTACGAG. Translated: CASSYRQGSTYE. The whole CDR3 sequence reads CASSYRQGSTYEQYF.

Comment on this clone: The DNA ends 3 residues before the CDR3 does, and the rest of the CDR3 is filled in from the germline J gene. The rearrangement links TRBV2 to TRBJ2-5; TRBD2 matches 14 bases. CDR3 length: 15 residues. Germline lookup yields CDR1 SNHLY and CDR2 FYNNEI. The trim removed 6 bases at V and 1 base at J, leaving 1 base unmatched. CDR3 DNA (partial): TGTGCCAGCAGGGGACTAGCGGGAGCCCAAGAGACC. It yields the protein CASRGLAGAQET. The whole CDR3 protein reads CASRGLAGAQETQYF.

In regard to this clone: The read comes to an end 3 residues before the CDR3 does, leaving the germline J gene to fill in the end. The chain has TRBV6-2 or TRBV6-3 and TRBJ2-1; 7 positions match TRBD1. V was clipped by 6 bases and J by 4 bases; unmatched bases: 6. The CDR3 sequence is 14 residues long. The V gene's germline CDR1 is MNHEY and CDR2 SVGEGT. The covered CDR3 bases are TGTGCCAGCAGCCCAGGGGGTTTATACAATGAG. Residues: CASSPGGLYNE. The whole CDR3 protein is CASSPGGLYNEQFF.

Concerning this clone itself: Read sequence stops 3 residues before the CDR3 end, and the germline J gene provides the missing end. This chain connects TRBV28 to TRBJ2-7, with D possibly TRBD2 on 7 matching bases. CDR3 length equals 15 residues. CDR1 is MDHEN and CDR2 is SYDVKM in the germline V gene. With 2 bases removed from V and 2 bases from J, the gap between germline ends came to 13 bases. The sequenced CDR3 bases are TGTGCCAGCAGTTTAAGGGGGAGGGACGCCTACGAG. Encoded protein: CASSLRGRDAYE. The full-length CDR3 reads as CASSLRGRDAYEQYF.

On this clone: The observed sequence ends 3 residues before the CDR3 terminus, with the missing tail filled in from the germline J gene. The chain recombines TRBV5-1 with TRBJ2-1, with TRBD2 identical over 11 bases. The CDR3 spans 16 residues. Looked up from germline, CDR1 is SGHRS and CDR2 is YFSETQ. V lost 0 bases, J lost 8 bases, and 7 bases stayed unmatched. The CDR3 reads CASSLGLAGGIDEQFF. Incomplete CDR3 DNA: TGCGCCAGCAGCTTGGGGTTAGCGGGGGGGATCGATGAG.

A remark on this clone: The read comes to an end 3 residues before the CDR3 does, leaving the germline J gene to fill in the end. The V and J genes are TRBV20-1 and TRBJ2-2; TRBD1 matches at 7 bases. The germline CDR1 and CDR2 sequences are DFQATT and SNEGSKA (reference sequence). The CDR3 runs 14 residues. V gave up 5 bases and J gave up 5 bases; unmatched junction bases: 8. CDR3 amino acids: CSARRQGPTGELFF. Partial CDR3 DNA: TGCAGTGCTCGTCGACAGGGCCCAACCGGGGAG.

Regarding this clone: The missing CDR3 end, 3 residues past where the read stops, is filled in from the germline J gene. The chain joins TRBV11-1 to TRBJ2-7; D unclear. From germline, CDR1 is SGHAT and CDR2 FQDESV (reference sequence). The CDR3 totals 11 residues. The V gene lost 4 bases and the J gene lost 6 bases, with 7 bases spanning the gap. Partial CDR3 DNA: TGTGCCAGCAGCTCCTACGCCGAG. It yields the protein CASSSYAE. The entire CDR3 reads CASSSYAEQYF. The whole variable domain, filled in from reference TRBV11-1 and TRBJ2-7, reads EAEVAQSPRYKITEKSQAVAFWCDPISGHATLYWYRQILGQGPELLVQFQDESVVDDSQLPKDRFSAERLKGVDSTLKIQPAELGDSAMYLCASSSYAEQYFGPGTRLTVT.

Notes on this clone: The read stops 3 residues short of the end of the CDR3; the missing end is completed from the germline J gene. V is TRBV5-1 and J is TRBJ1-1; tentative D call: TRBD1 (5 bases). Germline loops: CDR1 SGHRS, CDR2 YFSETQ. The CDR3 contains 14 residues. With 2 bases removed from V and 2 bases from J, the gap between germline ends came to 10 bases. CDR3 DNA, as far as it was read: TGCGCCAGCAGCTTCCAGGACACTAACACTGAA. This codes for CASSFQDTNTE. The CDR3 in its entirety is CASSFQDTNTEAFF. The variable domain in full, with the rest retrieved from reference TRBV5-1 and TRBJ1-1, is KAGVTQTPRYLIKTRGQQVTLSCSPISGHRSVSWYQQTPGQGLQFLFEYFSETQRNKGNFPGRFSGRQFSNSRSEMNVSTLELGDSALYLCASSFQDTNTEAFFGQGTRLTVV.

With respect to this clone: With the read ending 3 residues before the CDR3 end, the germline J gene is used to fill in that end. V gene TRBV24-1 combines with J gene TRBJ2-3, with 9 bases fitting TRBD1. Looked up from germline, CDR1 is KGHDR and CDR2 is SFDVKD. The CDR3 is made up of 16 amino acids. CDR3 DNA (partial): TGTGCCACCAGTGATTTCGGGACAGGGAATAAACTAACG. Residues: CATSDFGTGNKLT. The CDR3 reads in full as CATSDFGTGNKLTQYF.

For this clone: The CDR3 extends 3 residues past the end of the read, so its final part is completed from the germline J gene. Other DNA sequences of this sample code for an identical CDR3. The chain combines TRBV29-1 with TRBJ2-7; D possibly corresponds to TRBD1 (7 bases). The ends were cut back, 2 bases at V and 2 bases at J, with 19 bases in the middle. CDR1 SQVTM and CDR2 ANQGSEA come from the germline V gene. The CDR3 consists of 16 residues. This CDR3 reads CSVEQMGQGGPYEQYF. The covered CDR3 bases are TGCAGCGTTGAACAAATGGGGCAGGGGGGACCCTACGAG.

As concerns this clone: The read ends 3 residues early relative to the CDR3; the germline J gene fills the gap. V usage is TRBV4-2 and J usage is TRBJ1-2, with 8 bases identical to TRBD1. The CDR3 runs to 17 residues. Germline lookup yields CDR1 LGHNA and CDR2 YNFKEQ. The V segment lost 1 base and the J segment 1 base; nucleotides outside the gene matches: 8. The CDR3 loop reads CASSQVRRGRDNYGYTF. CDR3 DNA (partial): TGTGCCAGCAGCCAAGTTCGCAGGGGGCGGGATAACTATGGC.

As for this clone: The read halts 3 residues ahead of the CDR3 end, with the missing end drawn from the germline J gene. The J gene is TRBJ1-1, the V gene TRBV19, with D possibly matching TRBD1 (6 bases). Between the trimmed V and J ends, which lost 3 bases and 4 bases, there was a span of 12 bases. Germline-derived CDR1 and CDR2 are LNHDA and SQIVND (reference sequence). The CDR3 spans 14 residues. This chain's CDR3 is CASSMQQGGTEAFF. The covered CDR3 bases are TGTGCCAGTAGTATGCAACAGGGTGGCACTGAA.

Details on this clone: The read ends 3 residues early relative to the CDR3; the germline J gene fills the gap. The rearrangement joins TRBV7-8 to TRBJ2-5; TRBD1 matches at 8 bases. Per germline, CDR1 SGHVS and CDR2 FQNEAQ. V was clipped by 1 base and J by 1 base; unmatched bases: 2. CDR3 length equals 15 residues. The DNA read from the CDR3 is TGTGCCAGCAGCTTAGAGGACAGGGCCCAAGAGACC. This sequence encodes CASSLEDRAQET. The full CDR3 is CASSLEDRAQETQYF.

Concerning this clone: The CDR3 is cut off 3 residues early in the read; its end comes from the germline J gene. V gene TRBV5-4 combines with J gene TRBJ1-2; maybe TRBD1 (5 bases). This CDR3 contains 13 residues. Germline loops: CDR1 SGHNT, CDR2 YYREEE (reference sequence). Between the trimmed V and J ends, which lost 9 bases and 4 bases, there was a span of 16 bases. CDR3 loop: CATQKGNGYGYTF. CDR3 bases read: TGTGCCACCCAGAAGGGGAACGGCTATGGC.

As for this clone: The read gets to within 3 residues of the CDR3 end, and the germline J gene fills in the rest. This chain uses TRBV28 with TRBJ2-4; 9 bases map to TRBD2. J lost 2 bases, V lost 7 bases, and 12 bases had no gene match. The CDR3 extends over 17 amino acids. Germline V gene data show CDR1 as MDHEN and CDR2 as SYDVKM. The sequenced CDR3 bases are TGTGCCAGCACCCTAGCGGGGAAAGGGGTGACCAAAAACATT. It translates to CASTLAGKGVTKNI. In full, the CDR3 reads CASTLAGKGVTKNIQYF.

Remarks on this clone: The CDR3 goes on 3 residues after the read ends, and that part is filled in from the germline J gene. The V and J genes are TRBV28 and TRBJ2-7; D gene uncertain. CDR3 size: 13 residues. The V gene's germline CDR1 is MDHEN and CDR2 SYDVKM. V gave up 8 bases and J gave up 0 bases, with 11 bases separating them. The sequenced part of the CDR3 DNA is TGTGCCAGCTTTGGCAGTAACTCCTACGAG. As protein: CASFGSNSYE. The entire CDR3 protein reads CASFGSNSYEQYF.

The CDR3 sequence is CSAEDSPLQETQYF. Partial CDR3 DNA: TGCAGTGCTGAGGACTCCCCCCTCCAAGAGACC. The genes are TRBV20-1 and TRBJ2-5; D may be TRBD2 (5 bases). The CDR3 end falls 3 residues outside the read, so it is completed with the germline J gene. The CDR3 consists of 14 residues. Germline V gene data show CDR1 as DFQATT and CDR2 as SNEGSKA (reference sequence). V was trimmed by 5 bases and J by 1 base, leaving 14 bases between them.

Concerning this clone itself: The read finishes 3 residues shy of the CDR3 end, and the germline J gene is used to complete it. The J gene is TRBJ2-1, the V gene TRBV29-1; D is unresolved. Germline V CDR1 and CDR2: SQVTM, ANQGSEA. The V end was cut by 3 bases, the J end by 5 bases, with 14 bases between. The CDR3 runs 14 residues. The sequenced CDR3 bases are TGCAGCGTTGACACCGAGGCCCAGGACAATGAG. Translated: CSVDTEAQDNE. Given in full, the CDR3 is CSVDTEAQDNEQFF.

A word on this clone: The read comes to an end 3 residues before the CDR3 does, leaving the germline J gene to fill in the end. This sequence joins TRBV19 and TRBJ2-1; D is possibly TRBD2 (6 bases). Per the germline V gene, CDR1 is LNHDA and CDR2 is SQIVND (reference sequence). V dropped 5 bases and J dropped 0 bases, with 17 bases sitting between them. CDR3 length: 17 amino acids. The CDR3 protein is CASSPLDSTSSYNEQFF. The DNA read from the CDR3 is TGTGCCAGTAGTCCGTTGGACTCGACTAGCTCCTACAATGAG.

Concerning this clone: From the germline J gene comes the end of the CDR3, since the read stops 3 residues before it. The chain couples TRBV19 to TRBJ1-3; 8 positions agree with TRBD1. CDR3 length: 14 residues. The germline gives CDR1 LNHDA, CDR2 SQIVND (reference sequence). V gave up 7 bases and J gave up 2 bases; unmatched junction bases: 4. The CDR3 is CASTQGATGNTIYF. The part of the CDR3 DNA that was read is TGTGCCAGTACCCAGGGGGCTACTGGAAACACC. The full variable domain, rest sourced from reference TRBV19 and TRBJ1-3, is DGGITQSPKYLFRKEGQNVTLSCEQNLNHDAMYWYRQDPGQGLRLIYYSQIVNDFQKGDIAEGYSVSREKKESFPLTVTSAQKNPTAFYLCASTQGATGNTIYFGEGSWLTVV.

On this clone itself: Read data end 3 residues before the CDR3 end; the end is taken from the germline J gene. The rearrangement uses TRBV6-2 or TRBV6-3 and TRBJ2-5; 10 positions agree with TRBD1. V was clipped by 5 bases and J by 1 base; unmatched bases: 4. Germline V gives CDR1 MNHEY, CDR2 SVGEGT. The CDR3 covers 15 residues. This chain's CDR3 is CASSPRTGGQETQYF. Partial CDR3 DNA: TGTGCCAGCAGTCCGCGGACAGGGGGCCAAGAGACC.

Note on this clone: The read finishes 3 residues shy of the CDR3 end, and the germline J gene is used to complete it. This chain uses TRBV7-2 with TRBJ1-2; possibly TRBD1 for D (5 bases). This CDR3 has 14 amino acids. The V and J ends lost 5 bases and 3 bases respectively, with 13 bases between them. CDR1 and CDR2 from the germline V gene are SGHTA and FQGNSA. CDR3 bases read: TGTGCCAGCAGCCCCTACAGGCCAGACTATGGC. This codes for CASSPYRPDYG. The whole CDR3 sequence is CASSPYRPDYGYTF.

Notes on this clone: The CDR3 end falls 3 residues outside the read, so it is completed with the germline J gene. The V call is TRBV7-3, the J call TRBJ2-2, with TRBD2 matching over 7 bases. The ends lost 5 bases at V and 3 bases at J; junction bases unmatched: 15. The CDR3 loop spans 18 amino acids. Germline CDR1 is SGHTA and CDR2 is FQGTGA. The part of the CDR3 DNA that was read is TGTGCCAGCAGCCTCCCCCAAGAGACTAGCAGGCACACCGGGGAG. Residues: CASSLPQETSRHTGE. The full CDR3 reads CASSLPQETSRHTGELFF.

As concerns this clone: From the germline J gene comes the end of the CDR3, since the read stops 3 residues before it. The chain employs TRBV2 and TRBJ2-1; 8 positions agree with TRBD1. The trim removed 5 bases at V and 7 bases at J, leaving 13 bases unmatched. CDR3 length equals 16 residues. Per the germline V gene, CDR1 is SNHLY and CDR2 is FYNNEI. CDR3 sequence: CASSSTGQGSSNEQFF. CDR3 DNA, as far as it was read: TGTGCCAGCAGTTCAACCGGACAGGGTTCTTCAAATGAG.

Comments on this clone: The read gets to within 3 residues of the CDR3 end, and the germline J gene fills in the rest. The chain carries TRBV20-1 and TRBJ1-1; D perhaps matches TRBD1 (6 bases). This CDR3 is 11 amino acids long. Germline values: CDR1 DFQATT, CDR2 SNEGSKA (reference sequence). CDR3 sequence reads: CSAQPGQEAFF. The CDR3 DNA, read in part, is TGCAGTGCTCAACCGGGACAAGAA.

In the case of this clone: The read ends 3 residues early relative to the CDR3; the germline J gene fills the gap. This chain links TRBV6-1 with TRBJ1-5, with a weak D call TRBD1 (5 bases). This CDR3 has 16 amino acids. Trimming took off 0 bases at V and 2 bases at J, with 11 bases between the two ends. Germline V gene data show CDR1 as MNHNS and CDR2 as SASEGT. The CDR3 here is CASSEAPGTGNQPQHF. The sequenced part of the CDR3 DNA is TGTGCCAGCAGTGAAGCCCCAGGGACTGGCAATCAGCCC.

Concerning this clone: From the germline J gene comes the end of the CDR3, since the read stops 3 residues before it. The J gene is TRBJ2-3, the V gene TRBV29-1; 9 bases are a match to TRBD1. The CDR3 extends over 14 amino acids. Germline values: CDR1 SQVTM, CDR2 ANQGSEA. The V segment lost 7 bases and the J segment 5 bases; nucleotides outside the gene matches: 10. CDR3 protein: CSASSGTGRDTQYF. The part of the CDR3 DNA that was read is TGCAGCGCTTCTTCCGGGACAGGGAGAGATACG.

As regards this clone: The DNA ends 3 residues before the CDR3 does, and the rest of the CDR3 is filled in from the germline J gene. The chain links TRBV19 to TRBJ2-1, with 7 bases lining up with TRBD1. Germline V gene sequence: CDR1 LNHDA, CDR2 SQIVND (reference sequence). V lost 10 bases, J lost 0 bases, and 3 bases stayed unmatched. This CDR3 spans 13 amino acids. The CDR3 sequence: CATRQGSYNEQFF. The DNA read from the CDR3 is TGTGCCACCAGACAGGGCTCCTACAATGAG.

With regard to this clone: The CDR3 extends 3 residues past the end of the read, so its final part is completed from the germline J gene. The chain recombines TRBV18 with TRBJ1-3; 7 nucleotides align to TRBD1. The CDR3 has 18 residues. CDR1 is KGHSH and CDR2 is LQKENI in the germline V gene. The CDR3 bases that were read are TGTGCCAGCTCACCACCGGTTTCAGCGGGACAGTTCGGTAACGCC. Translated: CASSPPVSAGQFGNA. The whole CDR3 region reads CASSPPVSAGQFGNAIYF.

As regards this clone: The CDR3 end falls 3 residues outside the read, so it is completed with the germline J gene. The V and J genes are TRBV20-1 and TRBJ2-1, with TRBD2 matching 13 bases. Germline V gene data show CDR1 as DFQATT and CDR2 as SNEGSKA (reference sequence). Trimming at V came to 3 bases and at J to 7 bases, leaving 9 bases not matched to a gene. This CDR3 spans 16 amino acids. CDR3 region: CSARPAGTSGENEQFF. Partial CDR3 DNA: TGCAGTGCTAGGCCCGCCGGGACTAGCGGGGAGAATGAG.